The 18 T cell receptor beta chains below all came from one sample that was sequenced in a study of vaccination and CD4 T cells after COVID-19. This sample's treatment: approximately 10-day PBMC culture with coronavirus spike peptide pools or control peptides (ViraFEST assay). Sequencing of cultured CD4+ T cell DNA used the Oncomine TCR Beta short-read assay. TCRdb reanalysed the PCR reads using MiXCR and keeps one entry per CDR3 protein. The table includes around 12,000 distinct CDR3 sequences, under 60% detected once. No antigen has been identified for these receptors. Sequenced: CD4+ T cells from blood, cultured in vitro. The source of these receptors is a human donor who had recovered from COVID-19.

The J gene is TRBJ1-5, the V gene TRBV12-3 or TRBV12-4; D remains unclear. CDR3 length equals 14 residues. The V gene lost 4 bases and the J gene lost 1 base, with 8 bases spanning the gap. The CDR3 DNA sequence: TGTGCCAGCAGTTACCTTAGAAGCAATCAGCCCCAGCATTTT. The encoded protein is CASSYLRSNQPQHF.

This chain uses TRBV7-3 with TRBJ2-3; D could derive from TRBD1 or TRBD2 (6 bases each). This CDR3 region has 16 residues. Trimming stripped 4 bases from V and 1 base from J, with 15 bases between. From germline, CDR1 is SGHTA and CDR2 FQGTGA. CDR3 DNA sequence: TGTGCCAGCAGCTCAAGGGGGGACACCCGCACAGATACGCAGTATTTT. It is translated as CASSSRGDTRTDTQYF. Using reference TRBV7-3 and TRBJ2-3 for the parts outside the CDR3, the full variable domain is GAGVSQTPSNKVTEKGKYVELRCDPISGHTALYWYRQSLGQGPEFLIYFQGTGAADDSGLPNDRFFAVRPEGSVSTLKIQRTERGDSAVYLCASSSRGDTRTDTQYFGPGTRLTVL.

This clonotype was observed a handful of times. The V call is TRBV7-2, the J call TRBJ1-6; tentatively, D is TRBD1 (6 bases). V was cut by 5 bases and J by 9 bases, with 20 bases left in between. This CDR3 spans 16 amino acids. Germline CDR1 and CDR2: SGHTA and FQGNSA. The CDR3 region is CASSPTVRGGGSPLHF. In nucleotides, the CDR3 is TGTGCCAGCAGCCCCACAGTGAGGGGAGGGGGTTCACCCCTCCACTTT.

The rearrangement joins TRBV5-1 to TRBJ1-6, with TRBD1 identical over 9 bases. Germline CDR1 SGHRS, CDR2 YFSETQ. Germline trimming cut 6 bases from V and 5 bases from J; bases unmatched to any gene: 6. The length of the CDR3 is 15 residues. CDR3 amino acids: CASKDRGGDNSPLHF. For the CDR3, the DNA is TGCGCCAGCAAGGACAGGGGCGGTGATAATTCACCCCTCCACTTT.

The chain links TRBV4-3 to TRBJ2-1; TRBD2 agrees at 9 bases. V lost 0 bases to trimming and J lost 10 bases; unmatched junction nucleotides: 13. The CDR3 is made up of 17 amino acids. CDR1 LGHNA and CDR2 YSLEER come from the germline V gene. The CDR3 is CASSQETSGAKYGEQFF. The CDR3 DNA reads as TGCGCCAGCAGCCAAGAGACTAGCGGAGCTAAATACGGAGAGCAGTTCTTC.

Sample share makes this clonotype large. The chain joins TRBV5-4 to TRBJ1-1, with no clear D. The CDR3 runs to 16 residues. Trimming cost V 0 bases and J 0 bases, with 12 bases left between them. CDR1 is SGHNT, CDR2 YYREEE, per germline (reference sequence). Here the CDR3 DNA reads TGTGCCAGCAGCTTGGTAACACCTCCAATGAACACTGAAGCTTTCTTT. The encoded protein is CASSLVTPPMNTEAFF.

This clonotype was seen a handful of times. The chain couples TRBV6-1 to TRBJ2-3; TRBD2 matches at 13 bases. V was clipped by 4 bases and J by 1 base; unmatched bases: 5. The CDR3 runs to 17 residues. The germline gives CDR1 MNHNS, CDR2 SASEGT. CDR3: CASSGGLAGSGTDTQYF. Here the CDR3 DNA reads TGTGCCAGCAGTGGGGGACTAGCGGGATCAGGCACAGATACGCAGTATTTT.

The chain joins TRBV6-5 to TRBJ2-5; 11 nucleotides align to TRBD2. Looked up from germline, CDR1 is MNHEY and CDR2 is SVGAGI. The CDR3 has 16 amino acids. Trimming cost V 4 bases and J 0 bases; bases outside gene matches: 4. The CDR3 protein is CASSSGLAVYQETQYF. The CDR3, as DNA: TGTGCCAGCAGTTCGGGACTAGCGGTTTACCAAGAGACCCAGTACTTC.

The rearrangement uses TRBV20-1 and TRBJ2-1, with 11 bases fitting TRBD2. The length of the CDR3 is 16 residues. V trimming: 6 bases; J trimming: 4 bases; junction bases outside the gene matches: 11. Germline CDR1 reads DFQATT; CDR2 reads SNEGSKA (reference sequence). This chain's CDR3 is CSATEVAGGPYNEQFF. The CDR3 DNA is TGCAGTGCCACTGAGGTAGCGGGAGGGCCTTACAATGAGCAGTTCTTC.

The CDR3 region has the DNA TGTGCCAGCAGTTTTTCAATAACTAGCGGGAGTCCCCCGGATACGCAGTATTTT. Its translation: CASSFSITSGSPPDTQYF. The chain is built from TRBV12-3 or TRBV12-4 and TRBJ2-3; TRBD2 matches at 11 bases. With V trimmed by 3 bases and J by 6 bases, 14 bases remained unmatched. CDR3 length equals 18 residues.

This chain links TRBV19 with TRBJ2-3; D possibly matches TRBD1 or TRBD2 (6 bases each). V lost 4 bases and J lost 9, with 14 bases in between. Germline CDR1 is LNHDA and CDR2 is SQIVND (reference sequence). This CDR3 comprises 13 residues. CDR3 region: CASSTSRRGTQYF. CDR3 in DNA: TGTGCCAGTAGTACCTCCCGGAGGGGGACGCAGTATTTT.

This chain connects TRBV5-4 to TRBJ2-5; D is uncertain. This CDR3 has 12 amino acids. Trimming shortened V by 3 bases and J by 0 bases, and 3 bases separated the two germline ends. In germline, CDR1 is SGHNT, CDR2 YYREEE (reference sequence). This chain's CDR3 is CASSWDQETQYF. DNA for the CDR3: TGTGCCAGCAGCTGGGACCAAGAGACCCAGTACTTC.

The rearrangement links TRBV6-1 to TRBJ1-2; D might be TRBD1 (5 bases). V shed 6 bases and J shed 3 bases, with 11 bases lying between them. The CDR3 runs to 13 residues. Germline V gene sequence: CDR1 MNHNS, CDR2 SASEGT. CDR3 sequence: CASRNRQDYGYTF. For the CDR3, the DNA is TGTGCCAGCAGAAACAGGCAGGACTATGGCTACACCTTC.

This CDR3 is CASLGGRGRNTGELFF. CDR3 nucleotides: TGTGCCAGCCTGGGGGGCAGGGGGCGGAACACCGGGGAGCTGTTTTTT. This sequence joins TRBV12-3 or TRBV12-4 and TRBJ2-2; 8 nucleotides match TRBD1. The CDR3 covers 16 residues. V gave up 8 bases and J gave up 1 base; unmatched junction bases: 9.

Here the CDR3 reads CASSEREGNYGYTF. CDR3 in DNA: TGTGCCAGCAGTGAAAGGGAAGGGAACTATGGCTACACCTTC. This chain links TRBV2 with TRBJ1-2, with D hard to call. V was cut by 2 bases and J by 2 bases, with 9 bases left in between. This CDR3 is 14 amino acids long. The germline gives CDR1 SNHLY, CDR2 FYNNEI. The variable domain in full, with the rest retrieved from reference TRBV2 and TRBJ1-2, is EPEVTQTPSHQVTQMGQEVILRCVPISNHLYFYWYRQILGQKVEFLVSFYNNEISEKSEIFDDQFSVERPDGSNFTLKIRSTKLEDSAMYFCASSEREGNYGYTFGSGTRLTVV.

CDR3 sequence reads: CASSATSGWETQYF. The DNA for the CDR3 is TGTGCCAGCAGCGCTACTAGCGGGTGGGAGACCCAGTACTTC. This rearrangement joins TRBV7-6 to TRBJ2-5; TRBD2 matches 9 bases. Germline V gene sequence: CDR1 SGHVS, CDR2 FNYEAQ. The V gene end was trimmed by 5 bases and the J gene end by 5 bases; junction bases not matched to a gene: 6. This CDR3 region has 14 residues.

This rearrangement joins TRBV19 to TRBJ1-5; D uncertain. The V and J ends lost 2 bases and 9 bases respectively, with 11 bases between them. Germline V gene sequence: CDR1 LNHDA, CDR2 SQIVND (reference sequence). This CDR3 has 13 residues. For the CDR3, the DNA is TGTGCCAGTAGTATACGGCAGACACGGCCCCAGCATTTT. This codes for CASSIRQTRPQHF.

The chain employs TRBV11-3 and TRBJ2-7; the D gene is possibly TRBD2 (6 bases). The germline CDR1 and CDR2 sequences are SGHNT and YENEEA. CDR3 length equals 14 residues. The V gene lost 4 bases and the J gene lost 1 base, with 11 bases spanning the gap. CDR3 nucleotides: TGTGCCAGCAGCTCACTCGGGAGTTCCTACGAGCAGTACTTC. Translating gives CASSSLGSSYEQYF.